These 8 T cell receptor beta chains originate from one sample sequenced in a study of regulatory T cells in long-lasting Graves disease. Stated time point: newly diagnosed GD, antithyroid drugs for less than 3 months. TCR sequences were obtained from RNA taken from PBMCs. Library construction for TCR beta used iRepertoire HTBI primers and Arm-PCR of CDR3 regions. TCRdb reanalysed the multiplex PCR reads using MiXCR and keeps one entry per CDR3 protein. The top ten hold roughly 25% of the sample, which has fewer than 550,000 distinct CDR3 sequences, about 16% seen once. A further study also used this sample, focusing on T cells in Graves' hyperthyroidism and ophthalmopathy.

Material: peripheral blood mononuclear cells (PBMCs), obtained at new diagnosis, from a patient treated with antithyroid drugs. These receptors were taken from a woman aged 35 to 59 with Graves disease.

This clonotype has more than one count but fewer than ten. The chain links TRBV5-1 to TRBJ2-5; 7 nucleotides agree with TRBD1. Losses at the gene ends were 5 bases for V and 2 bases for J; bases not matched to a gene: 6. This CDR3 region has 14 residues. The germline gives CDR1 SGHRS, CDR2 YFSETQ. The CDR3: CASSFSGQQETQYF. As DNA, the CDR3 is TGCGCCAGCAGTTTTTCGGGACAGCAAGAGACCCAGTACTTC.

The rearrangement joins TRBV24-1 to TRBJ2-3; 14 bases fit TRBD2. Germline trimming cut 4 bases from V and 7 bases from J; bases unmatched to any gene: 6. This CDR3 has 16 residues. The germline gives CDR1 KGHDR, CDR2 SFDVKD. CDR3 sequence reads: CATSDRTSGGPYTQYF. CDR3 bases: TGTGCCACCAGTGACAGGACTAGCGGGGGGCCTTATACGCAGTATTTT.

Ten or more counts support this clonotype. The rearrangement links TRBV3-1 to TRBJ2-5, with 8 positions matching TRBD1. The junction had 5 bases not matched to a gene; V was cut back by 2 bases and J by 3 bases. The CDR3 has 15 amino acids. Germline V gene data show CDR1 as LGHDT and CDR2 as YNNKEL (reference sequence). The CDR3 DNA follows: TGTGCCAGCAGCCAAAGTCCGACAGGGGAAGAGACCCAGTACTTC. This gives the protein CASSQSPTGEETQYF.

In its sample, this clonotype was seen a few times. This sequence joins TRBV12-3 or TRBV12-4 and TRBJ2-1, with D tentatively TRBD2 (5 bases). V was pared by 4 bases and J by 2 bases, with 12 bases between. This CDR3 region has 15 residues. The CDR3, as DNA: TGTGCCAGCAGTTCGACCGGCGGGCCCTACAATGAGCAGTTCTTC. It is translated as CASSSTGGPYNEQFF.

The rearrangement uses TRBV6-2 or TRBV6-3 and TRBJ1-1; D not certain. The germline V gene has CDR1 MNHEY and CDR2 SVGEGT. Trimming took off 4 bases at V and 0 bases at J, with 6 bases between the two ends. This CDR3 is 13 amino acids long. The CDR3 DNA is TGTGCCAGCAGTTGGCCAATGAACACTGAAGCTTTCTTT. Amino acids: CASSWPMNTEAFF.

This clonotype was seen ten or more times. The rearrangement joins TRBV20-1 to TRBJ1-5; the D is unclear. V was trimmed by 1 base and J by 5 bases, leaving 9 bases between them. The CDR3 covers 13 residues. Germline assignment: CDR1 DFQATT and CDR2 SNEGSKA (reference sequence). The chain's CDR3 is CSARGEGDQPQHF. In DNA form, the CDR3 reads TGCAGTGCTAGAGGGGAGGGCGATCAGCCCCAGCATTTT.

The gene calls are TRBV7-9 and TRBJ1-2; D not resolved. CDR1 and CDR2 (germline): SEHNR, FQNEAQ (reference sequence). This CDR3 contains 15 residues. The V gene lost 0 bases and the J gene lost 4 bases, with 12 bases spanning the gap. This CDR3 is CASSLASGEGYGYTF. CDR3 nucleotide sequence: TGTGCCAGCAGCTTAGCTTCCGGGGAGGGCTATGGCTACACCTTC.

Comment on this clonotype: This may be a read error, as it is one base from a much larger clone. The chain carries TRBV11-2 and TRBJ1-6, with 8 nucleotides matching TRBD1. Germline lookup yields CDR1 SGHAT and CDR2 FQNNGV. The CDR3 covers 18 residues. Written as DNA, the CDR3 is TGTGCCAGCAGTTTAACCTTTGGACAGGGCGGGTATAATTCACCCCTCGACTTT. Its protein product is CASSLTFGQGGYNSPLDF.